This T cell receptor beta chain was identified during a study of a mutant IDH1 vaccine in newly diagnosed glioma. The overall study: The patients were given eight vaccinations, one each in weeks 1, 3, 5, 7, 11, 15, 19 and 23. Patients had received radiotherapy, temozolomide, or both previously, most receiving both.

The time point: week 5, during vaccination. In every dose of vaccine, 300 ug of mutant IDH1 20-mer peptide was given alongside topical imiquimod. Donor diagnoses consisted of new WHO grade 3 or 4 IDH1-mutant, ATRX-lost astrocytomas. With respect to this clone: Its specificity is unknown.

The CDR3 totals 12 residues. Trimming pared 3 bases from V and 8 bases from J, leaving 10 bases between. The germline CDR1 and CDR2 sequences are MDHEN and SYDVKM. The method was immunoSEQ multiplex PCR; TCRdb's version includes in-frame clones alone and lacks a portion of them. The top ten clones hold approximately 3.3% of a sample with more than 25,000 clones, about nine tenths of them seen once. Study-wide results and caveats: In roughly 93% of patients, immune responses induced by the vaccine occurred.

This receptor was identified in a woman in her thirties or forties with glioma. Some clones in this sample may be carry-over from other donors' samples. This material consisted of peripheral blood mononuclear cells (PBMCs), taken from a glioma patient whose treatment included an IDH1 peptide vaccine. The chain combines TRBV28 with TRBJ1-2; tentatively, D is TRBD1 (5 bases). CDR3 nucleotide sequence: TGTGCCAGCAGTTTTCAGGGCCGCGGCTACACCTTC. This translates into CASSFQGRGYTF.